Below, one T cell receptor beta chain is given with its context. The CDR3 is made up of 13 amino acids. V was clipped by 4 bases and J by 2 bases, with 6 bases between them. Germline V gene data show CDR1 as MNHEY and CDR2 as SVGEGT. Per the authors' pipeline: Estimation of nucleated cell counts relied on the amplification of reference gene primers. Data came from immunoSEQ multiplex PCR; TCRdb stores just in-frame clones and leaves some out. V and J calls and clone size are given by that table; D and trimming were obtained from the DNA. The repertoire consists of roughly 79,000 clones, with 84% occurring once and the leading ten covering 3.5%. The sample originates from a study of blood T cell repertoires in COVID-19. Study-level background: Spain, Italy and the United States supplied samples that represented acute and convalescent COVID-19. Sample material is recorded as cDNA or gDNA derived from T cells, B-cell-depleted T cells, or PBMCs.

Sequences were obtained from peripheral blood. This receptor was taken from a man in his fifties with acute or convalescent COVID-19. The chain uses TRBV6-2 or TRBV6-3 and TRBJ2-1; D possibly corresponds to TRBD1 (5 bases). DNA of the CDR3: TGTGCCAGCAGTTCGGACACCTACAATGAGCAGTTCTTC. Amino acids: CASSSDTYNEQFF.